This TCR beta chain was captured by sequencing in a study of graft-versus-host responses after intestinal transplantation. CDR3 length equals 17 residues. V lost 7 bases, J lost 1 base, and 5 bases stayed unmatched. Per germline, CDR1 SGHTA and CDR2 FQGNSA. Sequenced by immunoSEQ multiplex PCR; TCRdb stores in-frame clones only, minus some. The sample carries 80,000 to 90,000 clones, roughly 92% recorded once. Notes on this clone: Its antigen is undetermined.

This receptor was identified in a human donor who received an intestinal transplant. The chain recombines TRBV7-2 with TRBJ2-3, with 16 bases aligning to TRBD2. Sequencing was performed on unstimulated CD4+ T cells sorted from spleen or lymph node cells, taken before intestinal transplant. CDR3 DNA: TGTGCCAGCAACCCGGGACTAGCGGGAGGGGGCACAGATACGCAGTATTTT. Its translation is CASNPGLAGGGTDTQYF.